The 12 T cell receptor beta chains reported below all come from one sample, sequenced in a study of T cells in women clearing cervical HPV infection. Here immunoSEQ multiplex PCR was the method, and the copy in TCRdb shows in-frame clones only, minus some. The listing records tens of thousands of clones. The source material was blood buffy coat. Receptors originate from a woman aged 18-69 years with a cervical HPV16 infection that either progressed to CIN3+ or cleared (not recorded which).

Turning to this clone: The read ends 3 residues before the CDR3 terminus; that terminus is restored from the germline J gene. V gene TRBV6-1 combines with J gene TRBJ1-2; D gene uncertain. The CDR3 covers 12 residues. Germline values: CDR1 MNHNS, CDR2 SASEGT. V gave up 3 bases and J gave up 4 bases, with 6 bases separating them. Here the CDR3 reads CASSDRSYGYTF. Partial CDR3 DNA: TGTGCCAGCAGTGACAGGAGCTATGGC.

Of note for this clone: The missing CDR3 end, 3 residues past where the read stops, is filled in from the germline J gene. The chain uses TRBV7-3 and TRBJ1-2; 7 positions agree with TRBD1. The CDR3 is made up of 19 amino acids. Germline CDR1 reads SGHTA; CDR2 reads FQGTGA. CDR3 amino acids: CASSLKGQIPPSSTYDYTF. CDR3 DNA, as far as it was read: TGTGCCAGCAGCTTAAAGGGACAGATCCCCCCTTCATCCACCTACGAC. Together with reference TRBV7-3 and TRBJ1-2, the CDR3 gives the full variable domain: GAGVSQTPSNKVTEKGKYVELRCDPISGHTALYWYRQSLGQGPEFLIYFQGTGAADDSGLPNDRFFAVRPEGSVSTLKIQRTERGDSAVYLCASSLKGQIPPSSTYDYTFGSGTRLTVV.

Concerning this clone itself: The read terminates 3 residues ahead of where the CDR3 ends, so the germline J gene completes it. The gene calls are TRBV19 and TRBJ1-2; maybe TRBD1 (6 bases). The V end was cut by 5 bases, the J end by 2 bases, with 12 bases between. The CDR3 is 14 residues long. Germline lookup yields CDR1 LNHDA and CDR2 SQIVND (reference sequence). The sequenced CDR3 bases are TGTGCCAGTAGTTTGGCGGGGGCAAACTATGGC. Its protein product is CASSLAGANYG. The whole CDR3 protein is CASSLAGANYGYTF.

Notes on this clone: Sequencing ends 3 residues short of the CDR3 end; the germline J gene provides the rest. The chain carries TRBV20-1 and TRBJ2-5, with D perhaps matching TRBD2 (6 bases). Trimming removed 4 bases from V and 4 bases from J, with 13 bases in between. CDR1 is DFQATT, CDR2 SNEGSKA, per germline (reference sequence). CDR3 length: 13 amino acids. The covered CDR3 bases are TGCAGTGCTATACGAAGTAGCGGAGAGACC. Translating it yields CSAIRSSGET. The whole CDR3 protein is CSAIRSSGETQYF.

Details on this clone: With the read ending 3 residues before the CDR3 end, the germline J gene is used to fill in that end. This chain links TRBV18 with TRBJ2-1; possible D gene TRBD2, 6 bases. Trimming stripped 3 bases from V and 3 bases from J, with 9 bases between. Germline assignment: CDR1 KGHSH and CDR2 LQKENI. CDR3 length equals 14 residues. Partial CDR3 DNA: TGTGCCAGCTCACCCGGAGGGTTCTACAATGAG. This sequence encodes CASSPGGFYNE. The entire CDR3 protein is CASSPGGFYNEQFF.

About this clone: With the read ending 3 residues before the CDR3 end, the germline J gene is used to fill in that end. V and J are TRBV2 and TRBJ1-1; 10 nucleotides agree with TRBD1. Trimming took 7 bases from V and 4 from J; bases not matched to a gene: 3. The CDR3 is 13 amino acids. The V gene's germline CDR1 is SNHLY and CDR2 FYNNEI. CDR3 bases read: TGTGCCAGCACGGGACAGGGGATCACTGAA. The encoded protein is CASTGQGITE. The CDR3 in full is CASTGQGITEAFF.

With regard to this clone: Coverage ceases 3 residues before the CDR3 finishes, and the germline J gene fills in the end. Other DNA sequences within the sample encode an identical CDR3. The chain carries TRBV20-1 and TRBJ1-3; 7 bases agree with TRBD1. The CDR3 extends over 14 amino acids. V gave up 2 bases and J gave up 4 bases; unmatched junction bases: 5. Germline CDR1 DFQATT, CDR2 SNEGSKA (reference sequence). The chain's CDR3 is CSARPQGRGNTIYF. The sequenced part of the CDR3 DNA is TGCAGTGCTAGACCACAGGGGAGAGGAAACACC.

On this clone: Sequencing ends 3 residues short of the CDR3 end; the germline J gene provides the rest. The genes are TRBV19 and TRBJ2-3; D is possibly TRBD2 (6 bases). Germline V lookup: CDR1 LNHDA, CDR2 SQIVND (reference sequence). This CDR3 has 17 amino acids. V lost 3 bases, J lost 2 bases, and 18 bases lay in between. The covered CDR3 bases are TGTGCCAGTAGTATTGGAGGAGGGGCTATATTCACAGATACG. It translates to CASSIGGGAIFTDT. The CDR3 as a whole reads CASSIGGGAIFTDTQYF.

Notes on this clone: The CDR3 end lies 3 residues beyond the end of the read and is filled in from the germline J gene. The rearrangement joins TRBV20-1 to TRBJ2-5; 14 bases agree with TRBD2. The V and J ends lost 1 base and 4 bases, in that order; junction bases with no gene match: 17. The CDR3 is 20 amino acids. The germline V gene encodes CDR1 DFQATT and CDR2 SNEGSKA (reference sequence). Here the CDR3 reads CSARVPFHPGLAGDRETQYF. The part of the CDR3 DNA that was read is TGCAGTGCTAGAGTCCCTTTTCACCCGGGACTAGCGGGAGATAGAGAGACC.

As for this clone: The CDR3 is cut off 3 residues early in the read; its end comes from the germline J gene. The V and J genes are TRBV20-1 and TRBJ1-1, with D tentatively TRBD1 (6 bases). This CDR3 comprises 12 residues. The germline CDR1 and CDR2 sequences are DFQATT and SNEGSKA (reference sequence). Here the CDR3 reads CSAEFRGTAAFF. The sequenced part of the CDR3 DNA is TGCAGTGCTGAATTCAGGGGAACGGCA.

Points on this clone: The read terminates 3 residues before the CDR3 end, so the remaining end is supplied by the germline J gene. V gene TRBV19 combines with J gene TRBJ2-1; D remains ambiguous. CDR3 length: 12 amino acids. Germline V gene sequence: CDR1 LNHDA, CDR2 SQIVND (reference sequence). V lost 3 bases and J lost 9, with 9 bases in between. This chain's CDR3 is CASSIWPSEQFF. CDR3 bases read: TGTGCCAGTAGTATCTGGCCGAGTGAG. The full variable domain, rest sourced from reference TRBV19 and TRBJ2-1, is DGGITQSPKYLFRKEGQNVTLSCEQNLNHDAMYWYRQDPGQGLRLIYYSQIVNDFQKGDIAEGYSVSREKKESFPLTVTSAQKNPTAFYLCASSIWPSEQFFGPGTRLTVL.

On this clone: The read terminates 3 residues before the CDR3 end, so the remaining end is supplied by the germline J gene. The J gene is TRBJ2-1, the V gene TRBV14, with 13 bases aligning to TRBD2. The V gene's germline CDR1 is SGHDN and CDR2 FVKESK. The CDR3 runs to 17 residues. Trimming cost V 4 bases and J 3 bases; bases outside gene matches: 6. The sequenced CDR3 bases are TGTGCCAGCAGCCCCCACCGACTAGCGGGAGGCTACAATGAG. Amino acids: CASSPHRLAGGYNE. The full-length CDR3 reads as CASSPHRLAGGYNEQFF.